This T cell receptor beta chain was found in a study of blood T cells in healthy people across ages. This CDR3 has 14 residues. V gave up 1 base and J gave up 5 bases, with 9 bases separating them. The germline V gene encodes CDR1 LGHDT and CDR2 YNNKEL (reference sequence). This clonotype was observed at least ten times. A second roughly 6 to 12 cycle PCR used barcoded and J-beta primers. TCRdb passed the 5' RACE reads through MiXCR, listing each CDR3 protein once. The table shows approximately 810,000 distinct CDR3 sequences, with 29% occurring only once. Samples had at least 7 million PBMCs isolated from them. Total RNA extraction produced at least 5.5 micrograms (per sample) for the study.

This chain links TRBV3-1 with TRBJ1-5; D is uncertain. The sequencing sample was made of blood. The TCR was taken from a woman of 80 years or more in good health. The CDR3 protein is CASSQGPAYQPQHF. The CDR3 bases are TGTGCCAGCAGCCAAGGGCCCGCGTATCAGCCCCAGCATTTT.